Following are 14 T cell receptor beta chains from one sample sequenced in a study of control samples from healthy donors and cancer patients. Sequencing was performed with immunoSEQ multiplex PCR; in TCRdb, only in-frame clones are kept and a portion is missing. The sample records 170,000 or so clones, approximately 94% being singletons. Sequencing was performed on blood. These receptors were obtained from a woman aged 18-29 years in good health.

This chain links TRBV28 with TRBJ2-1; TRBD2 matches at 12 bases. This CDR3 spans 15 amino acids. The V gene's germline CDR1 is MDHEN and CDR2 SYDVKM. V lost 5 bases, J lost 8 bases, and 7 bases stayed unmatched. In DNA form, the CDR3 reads TGTGCCAGCAGTCCCCGGACTAGCGGGAATGATGAGCAGTTCTTC. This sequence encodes CASSPRTSGNDEQFF.

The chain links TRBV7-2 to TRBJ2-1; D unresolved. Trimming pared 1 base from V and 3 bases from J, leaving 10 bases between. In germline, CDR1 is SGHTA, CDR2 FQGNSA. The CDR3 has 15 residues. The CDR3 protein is CASSLDGVYYNEQFF. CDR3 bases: TGTGCCAGCAGCTTAGATGGGGTGTACTACAATGAGCAGTTCTTC.

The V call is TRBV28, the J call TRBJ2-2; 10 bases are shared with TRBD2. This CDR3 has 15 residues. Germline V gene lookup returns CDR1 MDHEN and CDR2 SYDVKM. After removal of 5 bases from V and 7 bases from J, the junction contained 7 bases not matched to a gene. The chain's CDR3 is CASSQAGGKIGELFF. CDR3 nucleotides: TGTGCCAGCAGTCAAGCGGGAGGGAAGATCGGGGAGCTGTTTTTT.

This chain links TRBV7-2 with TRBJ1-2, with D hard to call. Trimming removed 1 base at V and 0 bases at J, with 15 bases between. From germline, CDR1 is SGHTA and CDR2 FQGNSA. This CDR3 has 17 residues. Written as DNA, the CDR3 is TGTGCCAGCAGCTTAGAGGTTGGGCAAGGCGCTAACTATGGCTACACCTTC. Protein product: CASSLEVGQGANYGYTF.

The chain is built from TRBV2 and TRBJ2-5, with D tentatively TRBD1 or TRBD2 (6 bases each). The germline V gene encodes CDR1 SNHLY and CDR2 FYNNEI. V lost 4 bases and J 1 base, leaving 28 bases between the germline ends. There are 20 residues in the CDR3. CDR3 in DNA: TGTGCCAGCAGTGGGTGGGGGACTGGGGGCCCACTAATCGGCCAAGAGACCCAGTACTTC. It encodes CASSGWGTGGPLIGQETQYF.

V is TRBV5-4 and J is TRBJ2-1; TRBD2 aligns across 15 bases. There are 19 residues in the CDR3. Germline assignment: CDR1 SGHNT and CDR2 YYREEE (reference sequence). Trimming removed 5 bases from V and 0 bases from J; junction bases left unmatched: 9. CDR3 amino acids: CASSPGTSGGFSSYNEQFF. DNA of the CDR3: TGTGCCAGCAGTCCCGGGACTAGCGGGGGGTTTAGCTCCTACAATGAGCAGTTCTTC.

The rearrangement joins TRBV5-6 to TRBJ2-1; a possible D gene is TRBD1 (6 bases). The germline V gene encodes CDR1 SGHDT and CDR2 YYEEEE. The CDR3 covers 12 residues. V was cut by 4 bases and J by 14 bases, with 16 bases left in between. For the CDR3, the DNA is TGTGCCAGCAGCGGGACAAGGCTCCTTGAGTTCTTC. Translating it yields CASSGTRLLEFF.

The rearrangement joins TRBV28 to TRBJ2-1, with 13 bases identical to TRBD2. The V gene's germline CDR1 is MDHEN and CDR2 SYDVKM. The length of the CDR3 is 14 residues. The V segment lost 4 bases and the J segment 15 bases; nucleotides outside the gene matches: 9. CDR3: CASSSTSGRATRFF. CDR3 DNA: TGTGCCAGCAGTTCCACTAGCGGGAGGGCCACTCGGTTCTTC.

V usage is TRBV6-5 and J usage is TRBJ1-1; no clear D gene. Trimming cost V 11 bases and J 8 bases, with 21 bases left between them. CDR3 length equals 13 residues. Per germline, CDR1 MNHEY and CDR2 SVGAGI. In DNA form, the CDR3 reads TGTGCCGCCAAGAGAGGAGGAGTTGGGGAAGCTTTCTTT. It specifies CAAKRGGVGEAFF.

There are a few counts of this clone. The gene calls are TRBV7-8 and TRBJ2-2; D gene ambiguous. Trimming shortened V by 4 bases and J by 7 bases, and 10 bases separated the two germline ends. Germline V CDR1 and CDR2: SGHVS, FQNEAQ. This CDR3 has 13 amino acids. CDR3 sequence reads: CASSYNKFGELFF. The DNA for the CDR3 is TGTGCCAGCAGCTATAACAAATTCGGGGAGCTGTTTTTT.

CDR3 nucleotide sequence: TGTGCTAGTGGTAACGGGACTAGCACAGATACGCAGTATTTT. Protein product: CASGNGTSTDTQYF. J is TRBJ2-3 and V is TRBV12-5; the D gene is possibly TRBD2 (6 bases). The CDR3 runs 14 residues. The germline gives CDR1 LGHNT, CDR2 FRNRAP. Deletions cut 5 bases from V and 0 bases from J, with 9 bases between.

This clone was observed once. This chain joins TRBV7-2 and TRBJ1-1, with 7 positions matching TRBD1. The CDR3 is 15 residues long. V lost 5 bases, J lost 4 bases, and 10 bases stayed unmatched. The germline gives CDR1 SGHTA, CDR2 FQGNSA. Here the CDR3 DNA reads TGTGCCAGCAGCCTCCGATTACAGGGGAGCACTGAAGCTTTCTTT. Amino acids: CASSLRLQGSTEAFF.

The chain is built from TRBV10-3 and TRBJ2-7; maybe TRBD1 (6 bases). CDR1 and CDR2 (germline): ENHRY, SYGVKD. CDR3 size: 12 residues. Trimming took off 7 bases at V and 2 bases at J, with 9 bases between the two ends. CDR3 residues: CAIKGDTYEQYF. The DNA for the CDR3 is TGTGCCATCAAAGGGGACACCTACGAGCAGTACTTC.

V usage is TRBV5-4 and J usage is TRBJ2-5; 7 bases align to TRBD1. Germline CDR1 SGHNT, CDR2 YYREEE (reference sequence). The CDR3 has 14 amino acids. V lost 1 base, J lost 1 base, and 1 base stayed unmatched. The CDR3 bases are TGTGCCAGCAGCTTGACAGGGGCCCAAGAGACCCAGTACTTC. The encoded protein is CASSLTGAQETQYF.